The 27 T cell receptor beta chains reported below all come from one sample, sequenced in a study of CD8+CD57+ T cells in acquired aplastic anemia. CDR3 and TCR beta VDJ profiling relied on genomic DNA as the template. Each CDR3 protein is one row after TCRdb ran MiXCR on the reads. The sample shows about 98,000 distinct CDR3 sequences, approximately 73% of them seen only once. Patients sequenced had flow cytometry evidence of CD8+CD57+ cell expansion. The sequenced material came from sorted CD4+, CD8+, or CD8+CD57+ T cells (not recorded which) from PBMCs. The receptors were gathered from a human donor with aplastic anemia.

In this sample, this clonotype turned up a few times. The V call is TRBV29-1, the J call TRBJ1-6; D is undetermined. CDR1 is SQVTM and CDR2 is ANQGSEA in the germline V gene. Trimming took 4 bases from V and 7 from J, leaving 11 bases between them. This CDR3 contains 13 residues. The CDR3 loop reads CSVGNDVNSPLHF. CDR3 coding DNA: TGCAGCGTTGGTAACGACGTGAATTCACCCCTCCACTTT.

The CDR3 is CASSRRGQRNSPLHF. The CDR3 DNA reads TGTGCCAGTAGTCGTCGGGGCCAACGAAATTCACCCCTCCACTTT. The chain recombines TRBV19 with TRBJ1-6; D may be TRBD1 (5 bases). Germline V gene data show CDR1 as LNHDA and CDR2 as SQIVND (reference sequence). V lost 5 bases to trimming and J lost 7 bases, with 15 bases between them. This CDR3 is 15 amino acids long.

This clonotype turned up a few times. The chain combines TRBV19 with TRBJ2-5, with a weak D call TRBD2 (7 bases). The germline V and J ends were trimmed by 8 bases and 4 bases, with 17 bases remaining between them. In germline, CDR1 is LNHDA, CDR2 SQIVND (reference sequence). The length of the CDR3 is 14 residues. The CDR3 sequence is CASDGGQIGETQYF. CDR3 DNA: TGTGCCAGTGACGGGGGGCAAATTGGAGAGACCCAGTACTTC.

The chain employs TRBV24-1 and TRBJ1-2; TRBD1 aligns across 10 bases. The CDR3 is made up of 17 amino acids. J lost 5 bases, V lost 2 bases, and 10 bases had no gene match. Germline V lookup: CDR1 KGHDR, CDR2 SFDVKD. The CDR3 is CATSDSRRQGARYGYTF. The CDR3 DNA is TGTGCCACCAGTGATTCGAGACGACAGGGGGCAAGATATGGCTACACCTTC.

The chain links TRBV19 to TRBJ2-5; D could derive from TRBD1 or TRBD2 (5 bases each). The germline V gene encodes CDR1 LNHDA and CDR2 SQIVND (reference sequence). Trimming took off 4 bases at V and 1 base at J, with 13 bases between the two ends. There are 15 residues in the CDR3. CDR3 protein: CASSKRAQGQETQYF. Written as DNA, the CDR3 is TGTGCCAGTAGTAAGAGGGCGCAGGGCCAAGAGACCCAGTACTTC.

V is TRBV7-7 and J is TRBJ2-7; no clear D. Germline CDR1 is SSHAT and CDR2 is FNYEAQ (reference sequence). This CDR3 is 13 amino acids long. V was cut by 5 bases and J by 4 bases, with 12 bases left in between. The CDR3 spells CASSQDPSYEQYF. The CDR3 nucleotides read TGTGCCAGCAGCCAGGATCCCTCTTACGAGCAGTACTTC.

The chain recombines TRBV15 with TRBJ1-4, with TRBD1 identical over 9 bases. V lost 0 bases and J lost 8; bases outside the gene matches: 4. The germline V gene encodes CDR1 LNHNV and CDR2 YYDKDF (reference sequence). This CDR3 spans 15 amino acids. CDR3 DNA: TGTGCCACCAGCAGAGAGGGACAGGGAGACGAAAAACTGTTTTTT. It translates to CATSREGQGDEKLFF.

The V gene is TRBV5-1, the J gene TRBJ1-4, with D perhaps TRBD1 (5 bases). Germline-derived CDR1 and CDR2 are SGHRS and YFSETQ. This CDR3 spans 15 amino acids. Between the trimmed V and J ends, which lost 4 bases and 7 bases, there was a span of 17 bases. In DNA, the CDR3 is TGCGCCAGCAGCCCTGAGGGGAGTCGATTTGAAAAACTGTTTTTT. This encodes CASSPEGSRFEKLFF.

This clonotype has just a few counts. The V gene is TRBV24-1, the J gene TRBJ2-6; D gene uncertain. The CDR3 consists of 15 residues. V lost 5 bases to trimming and J lost 0 bases, with 7 bases between them. Germline lookup yields CDR1 KGHDR and CDR2 SFDVKD. The CDR3 sequence: CATSAESSGANVLTF. CDR3 sequence (DNA): TGTGCCACCAGTGCTGAGAGCTCTGGGGCCAACGTCCTGACTTTC.

The chain joins TRBV2 to TRBJ2-5; D gene unclear. The CDR3 is 13 residues long. V lost 7 bases and J lost 5, with 14 bases in between. CDR1 is SNHLY and CDR2 is FYNNEI in the germline V gene. Here the CDR3 DNA reads TGTGCCAGCATGATATGGGTAGGGGAGACCCAGTACTTC. It codes for CASMIWVGETQYF.

In nucleotides, the CDR3 is TGTGCCACCAGCAGCAGCGGGGGGGCCACAGATACGCAGTATTTT. Translation: CATSSSGGATDTQYF. The chain recombines TRBV15 with TRBJ2-3; 10 bases are shared with TRBD2. The V gene end was trimmed by 3 bases and the J gene end by 2 bases; junction bases not matched to a gene: 2. CDR3 size: 15 residues. Germline CDR1 reads LNHNV; CDR2 reads YYDKDF (reference sequence).

This clonotype was observed many times. The chain carries TRBV4-1 and TRBJ2-7, with a tentative D call TRBD2 (5 bases). This CDR3 comprises 16 residues. V gave up 1 base and J gave up 1 base, with 14 bases separating them. Germline CDR1 reads MGHRA; CDR2 reads YSYEKL. Here the CDR3 reads CASSQGITRGSYEQYF. The DNA of the CDR3 is TGCGCCAGCAGCCAAGGAATCACTAGAGGGTCCTACGAGCAGTACTTC.

The sample holds a few counts of this clonotype. The chain is built from TRBV3-1 and TRBJ2-3, with TRBD2 as a possible D gene (6 bases). V lost 4 bases, J lost 7 bases, and 27 bases lay in between. The germline gives CDR1 LGHDT, CDR2 YNNKEL (reference sequence). The CDR3 length is 18 residues. The chain's CDR3 is CASSRKKPSVNPQYTQYF. The CDR3 nucleotides are TGTGCCAGCAGCCGGAAGAAACCTAGCGTAAACCCCCAGTATACGCAGTATTTT.

This clonotype appeared once. The gene calls are TRBV20-1 and TRBJ2-3; 10 bases are a match to TRBD2. The germline CDR1 and CDR2 sequences are DFQATT and SNEGSKA (reference sequence). The CDR3 contains 16 residues. J lost 1 base, V lost 3 bases, and 7 bases had no gene match. CDR3 sequence reads: CSASGGLARGTDTQYF. DNA of the CDR3: TGCAGTGCTAGCGGGGGACTAGCGCGAGGCACAGATACGCAGTATTTT.

This chain joins TRBV20-1 and TRBJ1-2, with 8 bases fitting TRBD1. With V trimmed by 6 bases and J by 8 bases, 8 bases remained unmatched. Germline V gives CDR1 DFQATT, CDR2 SNEGSKA (reference sequence). The length of the CDR3 is 12 residues. Written as DNA, the CDR3 is TGCAGTGCAGTCGGGACAGGACGAGGCTACACCTTC. It is translated as CSAVGTGRGYTF.

The chain uses TRBV2 and TRBJ2-4; no firm D call. Germline V gene data show CDR1 as SNHLY and CDR2 as FYNNEI. CDR3 length: 15 amino acids. V lost 2 bases to trimming and J lost 0 bases, with 8 bases between them. DNA for the CDR3: TGTGCCAGCAGTGAATTGGCGTTAGCCAAAAACATTCAGTACTTC. Translation: CASSELALAKNIQYF.

V gene TRBV9 combines with J gene TRBJ1-3, with D unclear. Trimming removed 3 bases at V and 0 bases at J, with 7 bases between. CDR3 size: 14 residues. Germline values: CDR1 SGDLS, CDR2 YYNGEE. This CDR3 reads CASSAQYSGNTIYF. CDR3 sequence (DNA): TGTGCCAGCAGCGCCCAGTACTCTGGAAACACCATATATTTT.

J is TRBJ2-7 and V is TRBV2; the D is unclear. V was pared by 5 bases and J by 7 bases, with 12 bases between. Germline V lookup: CDR1 SNHLY, CDR2 FYNNEI. This CDR3 comprises 12 residues. The CDR3 here is CASSRSSWEQYF. The CDR3, as DNA: TGTGCCAGCAGTAGATCTTCGTGGGAGCAGTACTTC.

This clonotype was counted many times. The V call is TRBV7-6, the J call TRBJ1-5; weak D call: TRBD1 (6 bases). With 2 bases removed from V and 2 bases from J, the gap between germline ends came to 10 bases. CDR1 is SGHVS and CDR2 is FNYEAQ in the germline V gene. CDR3 length: 15 amino acids. CDR3 loop: CASSLQQGGNQPQHF. CDR3 DNA sequence: TGTGCCAGCAGCTTACAACAGGGTGGCAATCAGCCCCAGCATTTT.

CDR3 sequence: CASSELTVYNSPLHF. CDR3 coding DNA: TGTGCCAGCAGTGAATTGACAGTGTATAATTCACCCCTCCACTTT. The gene calls are TRBV2 and TRBJ1-6; the D gene is possibly TRBD1 (5 bases). The CDR3 loop spans 15 amino acids. V was shortened by 2 bases and J by 4 bases, with 9 bases between the two germline ends. The germline V gene has CDR1 SNHLY and CDR2 FYNNEI.

The J gene is TRBJ2-3, the V gene TRBV11-1, with 8 bases matching TRBD2. J lost 0 bases, V lost 4 bases, and 3 bases had no gene match. The CDR3 runs to 15 residues. The germline gives CDR1 SGHAT, CDR2 FQDESV (reference sequence). The DNA of the CDR3 is TGTGCCAGCAGCTCGACTAGCGTAAGCACAGATACGCAGTATTTT. This codes for CASSSTSVSTDTQYF.

Concerning this clonotype itself: A single base separates this from a much larger clone, so it may be a read error. The CDR3 coding sequence is TGTGCCAGCAGTAGGGACCGGAACACTGAAGCTTCCTTT. Its protein product is CASSRDRNTEASF. The chain carries TRBV6-1 and TRBJ1-1; TRBD1 might be the D (5 bases). This CDR3 comprises 13 residues. Germline CDR1 reads MNHNS; CDR2 reads SASEGT.

This clonotype was found many times. The chain carries TRBV7-2 and TRBJ1-1; D perhaps matches TRBD1 (6 bases). V lost 0 bases to trimming and J lost 1 base, with 21 bases between them. The germline V gene encodes CDR1 SGHTA and CDR2 FQGNSA. The CDR3 length is 19 residues. In nucleotides, the CDR3 is TGTGCCAGCAGCTTAGCGGGGGTGGTGGACAGTAGGAAGAACACTGAAGCTTTCTTT. This encodes CASSLAGVVDSRKNTEAFF.

The chain carries TRBV25-1 and TRBJ1-1; D is unclear. Per the germline V gene, CDR1 is MGHDK and CDR2 is SYGVNS. There are 12 residues in the CDR3. V lost 11 bases and J lost 8, with 18 bases in between. CDR3 residues: CAAHTWGNEAFF. The DNA for the CDR3 is TGTGCCGCTCATACTTGGGGAAACGAAGCTTTCTTT.

The table lists this clonotype with many counts. The rearrangement links TRBV5-1 to TRBJ1-1; D remains unclear. The V gene's germline CDR1 is SGHRS and CDR2 YFSETQ. Trimming removed 3 bases at V and 3 bases at J, with 27 bases between. The CDR3 loop spans 19 amino acids. The CDR3 nucleotides read TGCGCCAGCAGCTACATCCCCGAGAGTACAGCCTACCGGGACACTGAAGCTTTCTTT. This translates into CASSYIPESTAYRDTEAFF.

This clonotype came up a few times. Written as DNA, the CDR3 is TGCAGTGCTAGACTAGCGGGAGTCGAGACCCAGTACTTC. It yields the protein CSARLAGVETQYF. The chain uses TRBV20-1 and TRBJ2-5, with 10 nucleotides matching TRBD2. With 2 bases clipped from V and 5 bases from J, the junction kept 2 bases outside the gene matches. Germline CDR1 is DFQATT and CDR2 is SNEGSKA (reference sequence). CDR3 length equals 13 residues.

V and J are TRBV10-2 and TRBJ2-1; 7 bases are shared with TRBD2. Germline V CDR1 and CDR2: WSHSY, SAAADI. The CDR3 has 13 amino acids. Trimming removed 4 bases from V and 9 bases from J; junction bases left unmatched: 6. For the CDR3, the DNA is TGCGCCAGCAGTGTGAGGAGCGGGGCTGAGCAGTTCTTC. This encodes CASSVRSGAEQFF.